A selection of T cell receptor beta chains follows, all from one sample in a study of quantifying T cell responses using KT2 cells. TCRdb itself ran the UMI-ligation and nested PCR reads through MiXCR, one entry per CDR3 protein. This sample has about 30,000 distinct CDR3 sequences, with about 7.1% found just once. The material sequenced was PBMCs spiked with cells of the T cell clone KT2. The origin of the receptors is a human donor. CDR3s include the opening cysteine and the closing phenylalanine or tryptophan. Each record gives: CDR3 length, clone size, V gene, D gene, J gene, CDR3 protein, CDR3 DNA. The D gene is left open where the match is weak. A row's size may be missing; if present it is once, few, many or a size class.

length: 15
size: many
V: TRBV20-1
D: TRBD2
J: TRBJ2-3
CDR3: CSARGIAGATDTQYF
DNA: TGCAGTGCTAGAGGAATAGCGGGGGCCACAGATACGCAGTATTTT

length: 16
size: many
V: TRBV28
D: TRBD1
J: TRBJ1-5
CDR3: CASRSPGQGFNQPQHF
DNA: TGTGCCAGCAGATCCCCGGGACAGGGATTCAATCAGCCCCAGCATTTT

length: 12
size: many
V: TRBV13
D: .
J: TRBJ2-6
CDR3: CASGAGANVLTF
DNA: TGTGCCAGCGGGGCTGGGGCCAACGTCCTGACTTTC

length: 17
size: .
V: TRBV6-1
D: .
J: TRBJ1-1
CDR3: CASSEPYGQSMNTEAFF
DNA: TGTGCCAGCAGTGAACCTTATGGACAGTCCATGAACACTGAAGCTTTCTTT

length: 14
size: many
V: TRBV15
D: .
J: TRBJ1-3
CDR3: CATSGGAVLDTIYF
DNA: TGTGCCACCAGCGGCGGGGCCGTATTGGACACCATATATTTT

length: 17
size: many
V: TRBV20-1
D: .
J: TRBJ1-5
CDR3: CSASPSPGLHSNQPQHF
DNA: TGCAGTGCTAGTCCCTCACCGGGACTACATAGCAATCAGCCCCAGCATTTT

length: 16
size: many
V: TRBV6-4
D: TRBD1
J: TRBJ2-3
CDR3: CASSDGGTGVTDTQYF
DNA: TGTGCCAGCAGTGACGGGGGGACAGGGGTCACAGATACGCAGTATTTT

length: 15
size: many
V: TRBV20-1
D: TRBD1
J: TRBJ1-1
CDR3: CSAIHRDRMNTEAFF
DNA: TGCAGTGCTATCCACCGGGACAGGATGAACACTGAAGCTTTCTTT

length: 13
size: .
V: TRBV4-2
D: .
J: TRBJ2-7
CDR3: CASSESYSYEQYF
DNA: TGTGCCAGCAGCGAGAGTTATTCCTACGAGCAGTACTTC

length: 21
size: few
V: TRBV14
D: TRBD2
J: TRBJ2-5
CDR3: CASSPSPVLAAGLAGQETQYF
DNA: TGTGCCAGCAGCCCATCACCCGTCCTCGCCGCGGGACTAGCGGGGCAAGAGACCCAGTACTTC

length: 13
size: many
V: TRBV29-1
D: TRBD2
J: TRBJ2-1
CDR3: CSVRLAGYNEQFF
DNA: TGCAGCGTAAGGCTAGCGGGATACAATGAGCAGTTCTTC

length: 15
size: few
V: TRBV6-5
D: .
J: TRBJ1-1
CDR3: CASRGRGAGDTEAFF
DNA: TGTGCCAGCAGGGGAAGGGGAGCGGGGGACACTGAAGCTTTCTTT

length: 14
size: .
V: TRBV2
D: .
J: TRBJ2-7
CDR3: CASSGTGDVYEQYF
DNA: TGTGCCAGCAGCGGAACGGGGGACGTGTACGAGCAGTACTTC

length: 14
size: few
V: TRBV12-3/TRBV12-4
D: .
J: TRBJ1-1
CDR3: CASSLVQVNTEAFF
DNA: TGTGCCAGCAGTTTGGTACAGGTGAACACTGAAGCTTTCTTT

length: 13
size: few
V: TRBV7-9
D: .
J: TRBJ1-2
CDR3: CASSPDSSRRYTF
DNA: TGTGCCAGCAGCCCCGACTCGAGTCGGCGCTACACCTTC

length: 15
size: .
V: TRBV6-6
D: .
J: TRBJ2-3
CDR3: CASSYILKGTDTQYF
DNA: TGTGCCAGCAGTTATATACTGAAAGGCACAGATACGCAGTATTTT

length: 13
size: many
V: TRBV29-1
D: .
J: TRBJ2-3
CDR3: CSVGGPFTDTQYF
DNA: TGCAGCGTTGGGGGGCCCTTTACGGATACGCAGTATTTT

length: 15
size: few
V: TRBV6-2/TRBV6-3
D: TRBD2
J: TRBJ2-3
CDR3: CASSTRTSGTDTQYF
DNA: TGTGCCAGCAGTACTAGGACTAGCGGGACAGATACGCAGTATTTT

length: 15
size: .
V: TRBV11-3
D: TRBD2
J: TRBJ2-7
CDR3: CASSTSGSGLYEQYF
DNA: TGTGCCAGCAGCACTAGCGGGTCTGGGCTGTACGAGCAGTACTTC

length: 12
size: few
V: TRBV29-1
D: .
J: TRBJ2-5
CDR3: CSVGHTQETQYF
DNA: TGCAGCGTTGGGCATACACAAGAGACCCAGTACTTC

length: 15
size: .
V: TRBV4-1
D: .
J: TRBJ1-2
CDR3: CASSPGRGNNYGYTF
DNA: TGCGCCAGCAGCCCCGGCCGGGGGAACAACTATGGCTACACCTTC

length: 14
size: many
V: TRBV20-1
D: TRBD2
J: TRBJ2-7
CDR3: CSALSGSASYEQYF
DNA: TGCAGTGCTCTCAGCGGGAGTGCCTCCTACGAGCAGTACTTC

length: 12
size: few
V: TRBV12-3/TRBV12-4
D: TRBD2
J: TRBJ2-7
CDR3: CASSLRAGEQYF
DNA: TGTGCCAGCAGTTTACGAGCGGGGGAGCAGTACTTC

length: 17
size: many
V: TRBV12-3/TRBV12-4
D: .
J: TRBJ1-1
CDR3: CASSIRGSPNLNTEAFF
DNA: TGTGCCAGCAGCATCAGAGGCTCCCCTAATCTGAACACTGAAGCTTTCTTT

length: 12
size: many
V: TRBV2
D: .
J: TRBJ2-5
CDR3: CASSDSWETQYF
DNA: TGTGCCAGCAGTGATTCCTGGGAGACCCAGTACTTC

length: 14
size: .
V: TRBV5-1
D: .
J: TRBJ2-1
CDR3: CASSRQGTDNEQFF
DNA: TGCGCCAGCAGCAGGCAGGGGACCGACAATGAGCAGTTCTTC

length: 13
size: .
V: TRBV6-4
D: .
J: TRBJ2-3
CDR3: CASSDPPAHTQYF
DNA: TGTGCCAGCAGTGACCCCCCGGCTCACACGCAGTATTTT

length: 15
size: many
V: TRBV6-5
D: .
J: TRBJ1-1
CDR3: CASSYTWATNTEAFF
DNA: TGTGCCAGCAGTTACACTTGGGCCACGAACACTGAAGCTTTCTTT

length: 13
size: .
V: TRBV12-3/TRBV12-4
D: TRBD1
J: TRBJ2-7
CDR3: CASSRDRQYEQYF
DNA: TGTGCCAGCAGTAGGGACAGACAATACGAGCAGTACTTC

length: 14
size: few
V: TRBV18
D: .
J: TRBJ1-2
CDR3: CASSPGGGSNGYTF
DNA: TGTGCCAGCTCACCTGGGGGGGGATCGAATGGCTACACCTTC

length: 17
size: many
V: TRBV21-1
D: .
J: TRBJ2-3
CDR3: CASSNVALGIGTDTQYF
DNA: .

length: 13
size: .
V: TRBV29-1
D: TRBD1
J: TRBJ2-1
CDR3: CSKTTGRYNEQFF
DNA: TGCAGCAAAACGACAGGGAGATACAATGAGCAGTTCTTC

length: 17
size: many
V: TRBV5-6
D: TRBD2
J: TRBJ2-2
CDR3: CASSLLWLAGRTGELFF
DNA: TGTGCCAGCAGCTTGCTATGGTTAGCGGGACGCACCGGGGAGCTGTTTTTT

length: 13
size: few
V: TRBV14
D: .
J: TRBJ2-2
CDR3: CASSRARTGELFF
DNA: TGTGCCAGCAGCCGCGCGCGCACCGGGGAGCTGTTTTTT

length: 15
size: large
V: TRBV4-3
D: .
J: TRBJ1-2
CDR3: CASSQELQGLYGYTF
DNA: TGCGCCAGCAGCCAAGAGCTGCAGGGGCTCTATGGCTACACCTTC

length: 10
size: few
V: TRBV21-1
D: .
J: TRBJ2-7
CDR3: CASSPRDGDF
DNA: TGTGCCAGCAGCCCCCGGGACGGCGACTTC

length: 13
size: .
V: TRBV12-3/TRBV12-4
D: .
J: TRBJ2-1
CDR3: CASSLARRASQFF
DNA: TGTGCCAGCAGTTTAGCGCGAAGGGCGTCCCAGTTCTTC

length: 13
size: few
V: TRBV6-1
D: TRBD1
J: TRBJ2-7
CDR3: CASSERDSYEQYF
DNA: TGTGCCAGCAGTGAAAGGGACAGTTACGAGCAGTACTTC

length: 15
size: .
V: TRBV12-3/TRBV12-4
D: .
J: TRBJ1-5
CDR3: CASSETGVGNQPQHF
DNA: TGTGCCAGCAGTGAGACAGGAGTCGGCAATCAGCCCCAGCATTTT

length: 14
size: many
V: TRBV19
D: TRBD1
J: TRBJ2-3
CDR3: CASKPGQGWDTQYF
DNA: TGTGCCAGCAAGCCGGGACAGGGTTGGGATACGCAGTATTTT

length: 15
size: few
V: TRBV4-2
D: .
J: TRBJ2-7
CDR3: CASSQERSLGYEQYF
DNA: TGTGCCAGCAGCCAAGAACGGTCCTTAGGCTACGAGCAGTACTTC

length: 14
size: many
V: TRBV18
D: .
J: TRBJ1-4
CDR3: CASSLDSQGEKLFF
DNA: TGTGCCAGCTCACTGGACTCACAAGGGGAAAAACTGTTTTTT

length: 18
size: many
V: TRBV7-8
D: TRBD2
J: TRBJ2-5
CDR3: CASSRALTSGSSQETQYF
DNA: TGTGCCAGCAGCCGCGCTCTCACTAGCGGGAGTTCCCAAGAGACCCAGTACTTC

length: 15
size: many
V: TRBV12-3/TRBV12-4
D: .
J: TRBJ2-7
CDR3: CASSLSWDGHYEQYF
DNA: TGTGCCAGCAGTTTATCTTGGGACGGCCACTACGAGCAGTACTTC

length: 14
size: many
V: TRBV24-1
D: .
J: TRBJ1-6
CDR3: CATRTAVYNSPLHF
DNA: TGTGCCACACGGACAGCAGTATATAATTCACCCCTCCACTTT

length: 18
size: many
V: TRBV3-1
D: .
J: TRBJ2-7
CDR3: CASSQELGTQGGHYEQYF
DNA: TGTGCCAGCAGCCAAGAATTGGGCACCCAGGGGGGACACTACGAGCAGTACTTC